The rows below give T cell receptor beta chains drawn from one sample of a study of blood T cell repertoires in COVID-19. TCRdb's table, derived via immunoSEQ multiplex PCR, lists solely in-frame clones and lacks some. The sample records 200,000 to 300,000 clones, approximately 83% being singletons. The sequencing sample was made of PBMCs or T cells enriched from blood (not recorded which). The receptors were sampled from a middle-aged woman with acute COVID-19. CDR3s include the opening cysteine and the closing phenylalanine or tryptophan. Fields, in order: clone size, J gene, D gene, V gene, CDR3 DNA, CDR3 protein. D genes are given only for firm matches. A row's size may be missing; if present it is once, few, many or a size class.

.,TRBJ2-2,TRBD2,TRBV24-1,TGTGCCACCAGTGATCGGATAGCGGGAGTAAACACCGGGGAGCTGTTTTTT,CATSDRIAGVNTGELFF
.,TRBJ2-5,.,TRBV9,TGTGCCAGCAGCGGGAGGAGACAAGAGACCCAGTACTTC,CASSGRRQETQYF
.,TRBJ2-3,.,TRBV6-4,TGTGCCAGCAAGTTAAGTATAGCGAACACAGATACGCAGTATTTT,CASKLSIANTDTQYF
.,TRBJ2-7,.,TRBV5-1,TGCGCCAGCAGCTTGGAGCCTAGCAAGGCTTACGAGCAGTACTTC,CASSLEPSKAYEQYF
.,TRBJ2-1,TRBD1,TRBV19,TGTGCCAGTAGTATTGGACAGGGGCTTGAGCAGTTCTTC,CASSIGQGLEQFF
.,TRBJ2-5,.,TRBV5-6,TGTGCCACAGGCGGGGTGCTCCAAGAGACCCAGTACTTC,CATGGVLQETQYF
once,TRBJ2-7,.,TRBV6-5,TGTGCCAGCACCTCGATCAAAGGGGACTACGAGCAGTACTTC,CASTSIKGDYEQYF
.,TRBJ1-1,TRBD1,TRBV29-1,TGCAGCGTTGAACCACTACAGGGGTTCACTGAAGCTTTCTTT,CSVEPLQGFTEAFF
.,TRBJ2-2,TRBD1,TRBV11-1,TGTGCCACTGGGACAGGGTACACCGGGGAGCTGTTTTTT,CATGTGYTGELFF
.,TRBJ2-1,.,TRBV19,TGTGCCAGTAGTGCGGGGAATCTCCCCAATGAGCAGTTCTTC,CASSAGNLPNEQFF
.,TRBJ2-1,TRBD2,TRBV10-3,TGTGCCATCAGTTCCAAGCGGGAGGCCTACAATGAGCAGTTCTTC,CAISSKREAYNEQFF
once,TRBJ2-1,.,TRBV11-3,TGTGCCAGCAGCGACGGGACTTACAATGAGCAGTTCTTC,CASSDGTYNEQFF
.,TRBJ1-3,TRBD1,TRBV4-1,TGCGCCAGCAGCCAAGCCACAGGGGACTCTGGAAACACCATATATTTT,CASSQATGDSGNTIYF
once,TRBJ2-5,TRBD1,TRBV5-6,TGTGCCAGCAGCTTTGGACAGGGAGAGACCCAGTACTTC,CASSFGQGETQYF
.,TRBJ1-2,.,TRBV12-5,TGTGCTAGTGGTTTAGGGGGGGCTGGCTACACCTTC,CASGLGGAGYTF
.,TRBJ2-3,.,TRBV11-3,TGTGCCAGCAGCTTATCTAGCCTTAGCACAGATACGCAGTATTTT,CASSLSSLSTDTQYF
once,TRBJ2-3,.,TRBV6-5,TGTGCCAGCAGTTCCTATACGCAGTATTTT,CASSSYTQYF
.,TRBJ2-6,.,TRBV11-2,TGTGCCAGCAGCTTAGTTTCGACAGGTGGGGCCAACGTCCTGACTTTC,CASSLVSTGGANVLTF
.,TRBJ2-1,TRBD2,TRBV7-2,TGTGCCAGCAGCTTACAAGCGGGAGTAACCTACAATGAGCAGTTCTTC,CASSLQAGVTYNEQFF
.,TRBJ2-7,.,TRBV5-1,TGCGCCAGCAGCCCCAGGGGCGGCTCCTACGAGCAGTACTTC,CASSPRGGSYEQYF
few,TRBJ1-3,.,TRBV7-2,TGTGCCAGCAGCTTTCGGTTGGAGAACACCATATATTTT,CASSFRLENTIYF
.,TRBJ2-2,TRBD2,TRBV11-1,TGTGCCAGCACAGCTACTAGCGGGAGGATCGGGGAGCTGTTTTTT,CASTATSGRIGELFF
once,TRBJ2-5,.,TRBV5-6,TGTGCCAGCTCCCCCGGGATTCAAGAGACCCAGTACTTC,CASSPGIQETQYF
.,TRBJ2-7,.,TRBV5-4,TGTGCCAGCAGCTTGGGGGCAGGGGCCGGATACGAGCAGTACTTC,CASSLGAGAGYEQYF
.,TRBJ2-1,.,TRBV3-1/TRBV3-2,TGTGCCAGCAGCCCCGCTAGCAATGAGCAGTTCTTC,CASSPASNEQFF
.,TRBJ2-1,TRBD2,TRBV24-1,TGTGCCACCAGTGATTCAGGACTAGCGGGAAACAATGAGCAGTTCTTC,CATSDSGLAGNNEQFF
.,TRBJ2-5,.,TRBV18,TGTGCCAGCTCACCACGACAGGCCGTCCAAGAGACCCAGTACTTC,CASSPRQAVQETQYF
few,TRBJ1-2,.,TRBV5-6,TGTGCCAGCAGCTTGAGGGGCTTCTATGGCTACACCTTC,CASSLRGFYGYTF
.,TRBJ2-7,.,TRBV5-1,TGCGCCAGCAGCGAGGAATTTGCCGAGCAGTACTTC,CASSEEFAEQYF
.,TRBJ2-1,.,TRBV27,TGTGCCAGCAGTTTATCGGCCTCCTACAATGAGCAGTTCTTC,CASSLSASYNEQFF
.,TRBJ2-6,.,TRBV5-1,TGCGCCAGCAGCGGCCTGGGACAACGCTCTGGGGCCAACGTCCTGACTTTC,CASSGLGQRSGANVLTF
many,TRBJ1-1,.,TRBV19,TGTGCCAGTAATTTACAGGTGAACACTGAAGCTTTCTTT,CASNLQVNTEAFF
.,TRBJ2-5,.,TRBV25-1,TGTGCCAGCAACACCGGGTCCCAAGAGACCCAGTACTTC,CASNTGSQETQYF
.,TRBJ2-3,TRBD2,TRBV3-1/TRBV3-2,TGTGCCAGCAGCCAAGGACTAGCCGCGGGTACGCAGTATTTT,CASSQGLAAGTQYF
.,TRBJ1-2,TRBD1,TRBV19,TGTGCCAGTAGTACTTCATGGACAGGGGCGCCCCGGGGCTACACCTTC,CASSTSWTGAPRGYTF
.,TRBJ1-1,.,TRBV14,TGTGCCAGCAGCCAAGTTTCGGAAGCTTTCTTT,CASSQVSEAFF
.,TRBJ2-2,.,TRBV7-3,TGTGCCAGCAGCTTACTCGCGGGAACCACCGGGGAGCTGTTTTTT,CASSLLAGTTGELFF
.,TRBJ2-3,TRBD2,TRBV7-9,TGTGCCAGCAGCCCCCCGGATGAGAGGGAGGGCCGAGTGAGGGATACGCAGTATTTT,CASSPPDEREGRVRDTQYF
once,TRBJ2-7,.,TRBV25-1,TGTGCCAGCAGTGATTCAGGGTCTGGAGAGCAGTACTTC,CASSDSGSGEQYF
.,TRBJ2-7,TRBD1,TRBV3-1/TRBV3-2,TGTGCCAGCAGCCTCGACAGGGGATACGAGCAGTACTTC,CASSLDRGYEQYF
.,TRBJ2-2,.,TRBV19,TGTGCCAGTAGTATAGACTACAGGGTCGGGGAGCTGTTTTTT,CASSIDYRVGELFF
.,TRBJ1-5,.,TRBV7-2,TGTGCCAGCAGCTTAGGAGGCGGGTTACAGCCCCAGCATTTT,CASSLGGGLQPQHF
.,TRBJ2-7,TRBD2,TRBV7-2,TGTGCCAGCAGCTTAGTGGCTAGCGGGAGAGGGTACGAGCAGTACTTC,CASSLVASGRGYEQYF
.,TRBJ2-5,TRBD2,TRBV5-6,TGTGCCAGCAGCTTCTGGGGACCTAGCGGCCCCCAAGAGACCCAGTACTTC,CASSFWGPSGPQETQYF
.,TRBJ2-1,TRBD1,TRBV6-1,TGTGCCAGCAGCCAGGGACAGTACAATGAGCAGTTCTTC,CASSQGQYNEQFF
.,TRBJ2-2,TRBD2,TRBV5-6,TGTGCCAGCAGCTCGGGACTAGTCTTTGGGGAGCTGTTTTTT,CASSSGLVFGELFF
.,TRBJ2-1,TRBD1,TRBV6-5,TGTGCCAGCAGTTACCGGACAGGGGGAGACGAGCAGTTCTTC,CASSYRTGGDEQFF
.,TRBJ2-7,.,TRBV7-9,TGTGCCAGCAGCTCTACAGGACCCTACGAGCAGTACTTC,CASSSTGPYEQYF
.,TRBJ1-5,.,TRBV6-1,TGTGCCAGCAGTGATCCCACATATAGCAATCAGCCCCAGCATTTT,CASSDPTYSNQPQHF
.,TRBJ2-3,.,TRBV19,TGTGCCAGTAGTATTGGAGGGGTTTCCACAGATACGCAGTATTTT,CASSIGGVSTDTQYF
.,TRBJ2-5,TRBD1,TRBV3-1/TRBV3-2,TGTGCCAGCAGCCGAGGGGGACAGGGGTACGGCGAGACCCAGTACTTC,CASSRGGQGYGETQYF
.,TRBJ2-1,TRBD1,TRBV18,TGTGCCAGCTCACCACCGAATCAAGGGACAGGGGGAAAAGAGCAGTTCTTC,CASSPPNQGTGGKEQFF
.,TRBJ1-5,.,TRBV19,TGTGCCAGTAGTATAATGGCAGGAAATAGCAATCAGCCCCAGCATTTT,CASSIMAGNSNQPQHF
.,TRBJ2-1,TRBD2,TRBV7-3,TGTGCCAGCAGCCCACGAACTAGCGGGAGCCGCAATGAGCAGTTCTTC,CASSPRTSGSRNEQFF
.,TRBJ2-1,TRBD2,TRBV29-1,TGCAGCGTTCAAGGGACTAGCGGGACTACCTCCTACAATGAGCAGTTCTTC,CSVQGTSGTTSYNEQFF
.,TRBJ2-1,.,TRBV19,TGTGCCAGTAACGGGGGAGGCCGACTGAATGAGCAGTTCTTC,CASNGGGRLNEQFF
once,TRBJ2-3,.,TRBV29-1,TGCAGCGTCCGAGCGGGCCTGGCGGGCACAGATACGCAGTATTTT,CSVRAGLAGTDTQYF
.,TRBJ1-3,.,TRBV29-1,TGCAGCGTTGAGGACCTTTTTTCGAGGGCTGGAAACACCATATATTTT,CSVEDLFSRAGNTIYF
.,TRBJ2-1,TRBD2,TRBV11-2,TGTGCCAGCAGCCGCCGGCCCGTACTAGCGGGAGGCAATGAGCAGTTCTTC,CASSRRPVLAGGNEQFF